The text below deals with one T cell receptor (beta chain). Its specificity is unknown. These data originate in a study of lymphopenia after photon versus proton radiotherapy. The study's findings and limits: Post-nadir diversity loss with photons came from oligoclonal expansion, particularly CD8+ Temra cells. Photon-treated patients lost naive T cells and TCR diversity; proton-treated stayed stable.

The germline V and J ends were trimmed by 2 bases and 7 bases, with 17 bases remaining between them. The CDR3 has 15 amino acids. Looked up from germline, CDR1 is KGHSH and CDR2 is LQKENI. Sequencing used immunoSEQ multiplex PCR; TCRdb keeps in-frame clones, though not all of them. The profile covers about 26,000 clones, with more than 80% appearing a single time and over 4% taken by the ten largest. The rearrangement links TRBV18 to TRBJ1-2, with D unclear. The sequence derives from a young man with gastric cancer. Sequenced material: peripheral blood, taken from a patient treated with photon-based radiotherapy. CDR3 sequence (DNA): TGTGCCAGCTCACCAATGGACGAGGGAGCATTTGGCTACACCTTC. Residues: CASSPMDEGAFGYTF.